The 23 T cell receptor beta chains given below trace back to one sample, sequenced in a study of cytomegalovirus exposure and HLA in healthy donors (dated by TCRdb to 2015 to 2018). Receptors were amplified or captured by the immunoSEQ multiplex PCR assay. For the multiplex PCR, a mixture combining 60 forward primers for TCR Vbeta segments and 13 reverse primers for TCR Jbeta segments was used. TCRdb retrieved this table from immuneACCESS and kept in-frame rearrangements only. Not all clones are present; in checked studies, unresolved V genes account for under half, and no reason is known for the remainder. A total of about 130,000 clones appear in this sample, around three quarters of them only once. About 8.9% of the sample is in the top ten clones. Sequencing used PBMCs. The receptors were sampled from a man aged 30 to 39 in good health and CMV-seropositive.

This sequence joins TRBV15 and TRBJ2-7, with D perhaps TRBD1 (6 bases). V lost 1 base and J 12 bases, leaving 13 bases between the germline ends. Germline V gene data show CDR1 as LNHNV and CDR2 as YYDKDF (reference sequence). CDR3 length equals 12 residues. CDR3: CATSRGQGLRYF. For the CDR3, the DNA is TGTGCCACCAGCAGAGGTCAGGGGCTTCGGTACTTC.

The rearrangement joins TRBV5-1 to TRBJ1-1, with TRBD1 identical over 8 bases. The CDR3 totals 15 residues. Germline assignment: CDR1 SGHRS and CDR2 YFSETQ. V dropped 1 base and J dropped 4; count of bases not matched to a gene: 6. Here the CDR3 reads CASSLTGGKSTEAFF. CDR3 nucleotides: TGCGCCAGCAGCTTGACAGGGGGGAAGTCCACTGAAGCTTTCTTT.

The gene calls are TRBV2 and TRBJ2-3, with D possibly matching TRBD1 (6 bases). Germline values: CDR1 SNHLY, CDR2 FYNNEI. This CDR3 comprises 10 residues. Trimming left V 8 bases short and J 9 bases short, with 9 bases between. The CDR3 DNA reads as TGTGCCAGCGGGGGCGGCACGCAGTATTTT. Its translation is CASGGGTQYF. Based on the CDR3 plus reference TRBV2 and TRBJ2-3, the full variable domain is EPEVTQTPSHQVTQMGQEVILRCVPISNHLYFYWYRQILGQKVEFLVSFYNNEISEKSEIFDDQFSVERPDGSNFTLKIRSTKLEDSAMYFCASGGGTQYFGPGTRLTVL.

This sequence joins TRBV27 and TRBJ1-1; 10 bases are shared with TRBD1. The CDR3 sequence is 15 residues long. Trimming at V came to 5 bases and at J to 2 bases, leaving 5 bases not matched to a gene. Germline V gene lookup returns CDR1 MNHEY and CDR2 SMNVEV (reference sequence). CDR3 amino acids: CASSTLTGGNTEAFF. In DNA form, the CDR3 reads TGTGCCAGCAGTACTCTGACAGGGGGCAACACTGAAGCTTTCTTT.

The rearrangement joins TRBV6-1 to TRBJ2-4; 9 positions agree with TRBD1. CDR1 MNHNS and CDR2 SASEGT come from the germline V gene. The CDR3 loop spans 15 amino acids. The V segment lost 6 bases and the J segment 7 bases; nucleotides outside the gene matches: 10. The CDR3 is CASRRRTGARNIQYF. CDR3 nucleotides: TGTGCCAGCAGGAGAAGGACAGGGGCGAGGAACATTCAGTACTTC.

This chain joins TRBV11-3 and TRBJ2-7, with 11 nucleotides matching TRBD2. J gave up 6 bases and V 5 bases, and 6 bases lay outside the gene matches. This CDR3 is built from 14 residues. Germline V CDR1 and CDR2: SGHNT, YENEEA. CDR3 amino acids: CASSDSGGDPEQYF. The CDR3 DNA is TGTGCCAGCAGCGATAGCGGGGGGGATCCCGAGCAGTACTTC.

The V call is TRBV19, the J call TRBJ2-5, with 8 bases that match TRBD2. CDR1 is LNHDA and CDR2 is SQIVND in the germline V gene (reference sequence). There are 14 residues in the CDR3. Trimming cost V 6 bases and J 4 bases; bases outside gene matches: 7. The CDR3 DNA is TGTGCCAGTAGCGTCACTAGCGGAGTAGAGACCCAGTACTTC. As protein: CASSVTSGVETQYF. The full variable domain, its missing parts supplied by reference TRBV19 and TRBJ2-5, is DGGITQSPKYLFRKEGQNVTLSCEQNLNHDAMYWYRQDPGQGLRLIYYSQIVNDFQKGDIAEGYSVSREKKESFPLTVTSAQKNPTAFYLCASSVTSGVETQYFGPGTRLLVL.

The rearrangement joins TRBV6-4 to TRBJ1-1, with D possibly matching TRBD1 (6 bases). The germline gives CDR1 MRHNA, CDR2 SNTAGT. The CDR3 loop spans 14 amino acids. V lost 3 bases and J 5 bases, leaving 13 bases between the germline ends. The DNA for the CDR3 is TGTGCCAGCAGTGAACAGGGATGGGGTACTGAAGCTTTCTTT. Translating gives CASSEQGWGTEAFF.

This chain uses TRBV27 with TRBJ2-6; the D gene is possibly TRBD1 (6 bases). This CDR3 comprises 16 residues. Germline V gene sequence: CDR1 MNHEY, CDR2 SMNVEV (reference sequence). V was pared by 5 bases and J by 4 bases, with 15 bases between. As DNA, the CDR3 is TGTGCCAGCAGTCCATATACAGGGATGGGGGCCAACGTCCTGACTTTC. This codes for CASSPYTGMGANVLTF.

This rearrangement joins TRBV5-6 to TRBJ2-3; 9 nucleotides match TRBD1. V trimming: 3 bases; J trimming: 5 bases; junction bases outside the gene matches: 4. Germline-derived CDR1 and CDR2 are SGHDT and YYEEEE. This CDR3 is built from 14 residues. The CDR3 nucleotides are TGTGCCAGCAGCTCGGGACAGGGTAAAGATACGCAGTATTTT. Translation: CASSSGQGKDTQYF.

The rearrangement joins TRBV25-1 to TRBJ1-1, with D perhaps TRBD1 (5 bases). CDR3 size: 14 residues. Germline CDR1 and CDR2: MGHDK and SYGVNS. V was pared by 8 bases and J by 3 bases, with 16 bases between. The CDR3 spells CASAPQRGDTEAFF. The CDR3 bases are TGTGCCAGCGCTCCCCAACGGGGGGACACTGAAGCTTTCTTT.

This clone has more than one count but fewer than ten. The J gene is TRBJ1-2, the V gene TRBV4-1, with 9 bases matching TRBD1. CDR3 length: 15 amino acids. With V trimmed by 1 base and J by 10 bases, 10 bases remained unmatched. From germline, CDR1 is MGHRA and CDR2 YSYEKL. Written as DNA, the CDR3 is TGCGCCAGCAGCCAAGGTCTTTTAGGACAGGGGCCCTACACCTTC. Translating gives CASSQGLLGQGPYTF.

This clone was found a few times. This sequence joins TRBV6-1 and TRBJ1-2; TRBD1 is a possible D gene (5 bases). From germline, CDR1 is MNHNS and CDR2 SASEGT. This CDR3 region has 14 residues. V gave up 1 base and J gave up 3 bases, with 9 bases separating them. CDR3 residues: CASSEGTLDYGYTF. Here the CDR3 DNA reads TGTGCCAGCAGTGAAGGGACACTGGACTATGGCTACACCTTC.

In nucleotides, the CDR3 is TGTGCCAGCAGCCAGAGGTTTAGCGGGGGGACCCAGCAGTTCTTC. It encodes CASSQRFSGGTQQFF. The chain recombines TRBV14 with TRBJ2-1; 10 nucleotides match TRBD2. CDR1 and CDR2 from the germline V gene are SGHDN and FVKESK. V gave up 3 bases and J gave up 11 bases; unmatched junction bases: 10. The CDR3 totals 15 residues.

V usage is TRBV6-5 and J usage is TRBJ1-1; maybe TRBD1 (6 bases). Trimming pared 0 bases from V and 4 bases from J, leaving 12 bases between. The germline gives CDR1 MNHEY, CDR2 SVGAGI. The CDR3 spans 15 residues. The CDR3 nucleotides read TGTGCCAGCAGTTACTCGTACAGGGAGGGCACTGAAGCTTTCTTT. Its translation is CASSYSYREGTEAFF.

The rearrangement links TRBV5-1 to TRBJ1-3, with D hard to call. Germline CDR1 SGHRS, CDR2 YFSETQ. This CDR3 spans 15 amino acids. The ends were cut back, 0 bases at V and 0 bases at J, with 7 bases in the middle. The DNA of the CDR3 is TGCGCCAGCAGCTTGGGCCCGGTCTCTGGAAACACCATATATTTT. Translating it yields CASSLGPVSGNTIYF.

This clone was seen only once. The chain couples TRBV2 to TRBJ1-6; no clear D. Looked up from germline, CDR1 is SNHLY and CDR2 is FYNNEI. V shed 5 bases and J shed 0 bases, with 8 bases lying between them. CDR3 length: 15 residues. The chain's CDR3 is CASSRESSYNSPLHF. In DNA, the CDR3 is TGTGCCAGCAGTAGGGAGAGCTCCTATAATTCACCCCTCCACTTT.

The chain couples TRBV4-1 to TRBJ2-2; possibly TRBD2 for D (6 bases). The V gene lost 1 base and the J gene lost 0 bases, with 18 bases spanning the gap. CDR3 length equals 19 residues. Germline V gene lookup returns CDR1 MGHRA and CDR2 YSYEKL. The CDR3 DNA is TGCGCCAGCAGCCAAGTGGAGGGGCCCTTAGGCGCGAACACCGGGGAGCTGTTTTTT. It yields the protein CASSQVEGPLGANTGELFF.

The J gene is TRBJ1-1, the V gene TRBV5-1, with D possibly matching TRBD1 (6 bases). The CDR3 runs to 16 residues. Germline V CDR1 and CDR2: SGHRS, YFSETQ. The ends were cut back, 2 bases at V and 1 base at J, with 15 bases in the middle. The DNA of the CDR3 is TGCGCCAGCAGCTTCGGTCGGGGGGCGAAGAACACTGAAGCTTTCTTT. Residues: CASSFGRGAKNTEAFF.

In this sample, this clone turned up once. CDR3 DNA: TGTGCCAGCCACCGCGAAGGGGCAGGGCACCAGCCCCAGCATTTT. Amino acid sequence: CASHREGAGHQPQHF. This rearrangement joins TRBV2 to TRBJ1-5; the D gene is possibly TRBD1 (5 bases). The CDR3 extends over 15 amino acids. Per the germline V gene, CDR1 is SNHLY and CDR2 is FYNNEI. V lost 8 bases and J lost 7, with 21 bases in between.

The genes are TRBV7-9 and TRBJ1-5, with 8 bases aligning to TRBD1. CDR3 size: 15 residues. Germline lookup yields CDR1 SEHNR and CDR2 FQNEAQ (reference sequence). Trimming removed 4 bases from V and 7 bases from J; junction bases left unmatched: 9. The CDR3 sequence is CASSSTTGGGQPQHF. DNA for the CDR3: TGTGCCAGCAGCTCAACTACAGGGGGTGGCCAGCCCCAGCATTTT.

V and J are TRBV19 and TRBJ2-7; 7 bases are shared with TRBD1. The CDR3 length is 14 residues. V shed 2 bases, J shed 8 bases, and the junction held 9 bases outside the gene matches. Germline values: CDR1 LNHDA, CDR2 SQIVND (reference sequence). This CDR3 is CASSIQGVSLQQYF. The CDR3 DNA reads TGTGCCAGTAGTATACAGGGGGTAAGTCTCCAGCAGTACTTC. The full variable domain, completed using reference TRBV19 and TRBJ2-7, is DGGITQSPKYLFRKEGQNVTLSCEQNLNHDAMYWYRQDPGQGLRLIYYSQIVNDFQKGDIAEGYSVSREKKESFPLTVTSAQKNPTAFYLCASSIQGVSLQQYFGPGTRLTVT.

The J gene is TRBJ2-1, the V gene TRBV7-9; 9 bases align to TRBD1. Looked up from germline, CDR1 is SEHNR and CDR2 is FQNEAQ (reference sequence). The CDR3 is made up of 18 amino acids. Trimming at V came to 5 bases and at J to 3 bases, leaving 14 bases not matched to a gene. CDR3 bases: TGTGCCAGCAGCCTTAGCCGAGGGACAGGGAGGGTCTACAATGAGCAGTTCTTC. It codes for CASSLSRGTGRVYNEQFF.